This T cell receptor (beta chain) came from a study of regulatory T cells in long-lasting Graves disease. The V end lost 5 bases, the J end lost 2 bases, and 10 bases lay between the germline ends. Germline-derived CDR1 and CDR2 are SQVTM and ANQGSEA. CDR3 length: 13 residues. Findings and limits, study-wide: Newly diagnosed disease favored TRBV20-1 and TRBJ2-1 over persistent disease. With a small sample size, accuracy may have been reduced.

Arm-PCR of CDR3 regions with iRepertoire HTBI primers generated TCR beta libraries. Via MiXCR, TCRdb re-called the multiplex PCR reads, giving one row per CDR3 protein. Counted here are roughly 400,000 distinct CDR3 sequences, 14% to 15% occurring once; the ten biggest clones make up approximately 7.8%. This clonotype was counted many times. As yet, its antigen is unknown. Time point described: newly diagnosed GD, antithyroid drugs for less than 3 months. Extracted RNA from PBMCs served as the source of the TCR library. Investigators report Graves' disease was diagnosed under American Thyroid Association guidelines. These data also formed part of another study, on T cells in Graves' hyperthyroidism and ophthalmopathy. From that report: Clinical symptoms, serum thyroxine and TRAb, thyroid ultrasound and orbital computed tomography together formed the diagnostic basis.

The chain employs TRBV29-1 and TRBJ2-1, with D hard to call. The input for sequencing was peripheral blood mononuclear cells (PBMCs), taken at new diagnosis, from a patient treated with antithyroid drugs. This TCR came from a middle-aged woman with Graves disease. Here the CDR3 reads CSVQLPTYNEQFF. CDR3 nucleotides: TGCAGCGTTCAGTTACCCACCTACAATGAGCAGTTCTTC.